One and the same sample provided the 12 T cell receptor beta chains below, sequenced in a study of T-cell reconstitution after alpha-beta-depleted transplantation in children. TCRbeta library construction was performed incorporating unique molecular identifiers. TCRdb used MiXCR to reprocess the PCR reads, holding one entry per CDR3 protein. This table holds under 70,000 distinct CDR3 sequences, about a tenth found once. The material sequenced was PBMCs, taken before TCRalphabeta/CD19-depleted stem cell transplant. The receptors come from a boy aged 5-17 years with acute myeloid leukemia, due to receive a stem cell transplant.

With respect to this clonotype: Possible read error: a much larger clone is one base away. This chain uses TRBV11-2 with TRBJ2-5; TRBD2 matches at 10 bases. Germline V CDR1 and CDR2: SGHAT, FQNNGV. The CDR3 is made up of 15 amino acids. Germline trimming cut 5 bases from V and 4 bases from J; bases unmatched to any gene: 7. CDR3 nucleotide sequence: TGTGCCAGCAGCCCCGGACTAGCGGCACCAGAGACCCAGTACTTC. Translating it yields CASSPGLAAPETQYF.

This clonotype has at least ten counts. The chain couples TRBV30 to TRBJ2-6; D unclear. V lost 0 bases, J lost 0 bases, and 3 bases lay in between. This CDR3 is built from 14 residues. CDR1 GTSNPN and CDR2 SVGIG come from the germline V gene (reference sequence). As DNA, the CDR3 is TGTGCCTGGAGTGTAGGCTCTGGGGCCAACGTCCTGACTTTC. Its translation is CAWSVGSGANVLTF.

CDR3 protein: CASSLLRGAVNYGYTF. The CDR3 region has the DNA TGTGCCAGCAGTTTACTGAGGGGAGCGGTAAACTATGGCTACACCTTC. This rearrangement joins TRBV27 to TRBJ1-2, with TRBD1 as a possible D gene (5 bases). Germline V gene data show CDR1 as MNHEY and CDR2 as SMNVEV (reference sequence). Trimming shortened V by 2 bases and J by 2 bases, and 15 bases separated the two germline ends. The CDR3 contains 16 residues.

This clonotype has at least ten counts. The CDR3 region is CASSQDRNTADTEAFF. The DNA of the CDR3 is TGCGCCAGCAGCCAAGATAGGAACACGGCGGACACTGAAGCTTTCTTT. The rearrangement links TRBV4-1 to TRBJ1-1; no clear D gene. Deletions cut 0 bases from V and 3 bases from J, with 14 bases between. The CDR3 sequence is 16 residues long. Looked up from germline, CDR1 is MGHRA and CDR2 is YSYEKL.

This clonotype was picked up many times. This CDR3 is CASSYPSSRAGPKRTDTQYF. CDR3 DNA: TGTGCCAGCAGCTACCCCTCCTCGCGGGCGGGCCCGAAACGGACAGATACGCAGTATTTT. The chain carries TRBV11-2 and TRBJ2-3; D may be TRBD2 (5 bases). Trimming shortened V by 4 bases and J by 3 bases, and 29 bases separated the two germline ends. The germline V gene has CDR1 SGHAT and CDR2 FQNNGV. This CDR3 is 20 amino acids long.

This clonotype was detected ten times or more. CDR3 in DNA: TGTGCCAGCAGCCAAGGAATTAGATTTTCTCTAGCGGGGGACCACACGAACACCGGGGAGCTGTTTTTT. Its protein is CASSQGIRFSLAGDHTNTGELFF. The chain joins TRBV4-2 to TRBJ2-2; 10 bases align to TRBD2. Germline V gives CDR1 LGHNA, CDR2 YNFKEQ. The CDR3 covers 23 residues. V shed 1 base, J shed 0 bases, and the junction held 20 bases outside the gene matches.

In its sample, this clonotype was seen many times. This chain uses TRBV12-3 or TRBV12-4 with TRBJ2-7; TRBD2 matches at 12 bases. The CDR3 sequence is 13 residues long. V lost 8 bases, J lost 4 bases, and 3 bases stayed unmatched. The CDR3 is CASRTSGEYEQYF. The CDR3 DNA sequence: TGTGCCAGCCGGACTAGCGGGGAGTACGAGCAGTACTTC.

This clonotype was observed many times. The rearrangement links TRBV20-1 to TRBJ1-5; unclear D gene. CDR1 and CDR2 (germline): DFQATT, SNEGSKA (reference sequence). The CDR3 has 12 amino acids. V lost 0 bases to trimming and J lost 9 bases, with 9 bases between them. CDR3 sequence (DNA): TGCAGTGCTAGAGATAAAGCCTGGCCCCAGCATTTT. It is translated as CSARDKAWPQHF.

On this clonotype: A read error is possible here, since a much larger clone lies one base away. DNA for the CDR3: TGTGCCAGCAGTTCCAGGGAGACCGATGGCTACACCTTC. As protein: CASSSRETDGYTF. The gene calls are TRBV12-3 or TRBV12-4 and TRBJ1-2; D may be TRBD1 (5 bases). The CDR3 runs to 13 residues. V lost 4 bases, J lost 6 bases, and 12 bases lay in between.

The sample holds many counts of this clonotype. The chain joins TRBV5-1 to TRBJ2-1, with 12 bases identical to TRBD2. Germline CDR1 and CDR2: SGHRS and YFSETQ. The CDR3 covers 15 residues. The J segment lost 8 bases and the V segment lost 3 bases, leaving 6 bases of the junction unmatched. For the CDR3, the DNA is TGCGCCAGCAGCTCCGGGACTAGCGGGTTCCATGAGCAGTTCTTC. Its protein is CASSSGTSGFHEQFF.

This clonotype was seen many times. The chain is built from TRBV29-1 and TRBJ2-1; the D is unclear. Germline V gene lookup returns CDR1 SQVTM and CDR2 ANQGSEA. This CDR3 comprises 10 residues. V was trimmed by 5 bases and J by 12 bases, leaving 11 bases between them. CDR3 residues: CSVLSPGQFF. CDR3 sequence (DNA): TGCAGCGTTCTTAGTCCGGGGCAGTTCTTC.

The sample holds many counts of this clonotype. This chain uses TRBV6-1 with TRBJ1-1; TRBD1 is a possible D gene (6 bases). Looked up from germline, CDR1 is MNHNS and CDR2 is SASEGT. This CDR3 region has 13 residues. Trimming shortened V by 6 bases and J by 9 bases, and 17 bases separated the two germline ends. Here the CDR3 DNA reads TGTGCCAGCAGCTTCGGACAGTCGGGAAAAGCTTTCTTT. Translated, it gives CASSFGQSGKAFF.